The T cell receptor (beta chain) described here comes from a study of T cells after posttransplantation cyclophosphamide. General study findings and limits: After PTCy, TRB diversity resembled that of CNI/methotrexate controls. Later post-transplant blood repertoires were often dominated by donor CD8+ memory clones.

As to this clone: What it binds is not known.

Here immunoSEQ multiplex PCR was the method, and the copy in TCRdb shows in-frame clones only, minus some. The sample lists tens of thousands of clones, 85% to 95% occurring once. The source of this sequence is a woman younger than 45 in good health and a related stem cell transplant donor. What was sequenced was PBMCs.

The CDR3 is CASSLSGGPPGEQYF. The CDR3 nucleotides are TGTGCCAGCAGCTTAAGCGGGGGGCCCCCTGGGGAGCAGTACTTC. The V and J genes are TRBV11-2 and TRBJ2-7; 9 bases match TRBD2. The germline CDR1 and CDR2 sequences are SGHAT and FQNNGV. V gave up 2 bases and J gave up 7 bases; unmatched junction bases: 9. This CDR3 spans 15 amino acids.